Listed below are T cell receptor beta chains from one sample, sequenced in a study of blood T cell repertoires in COVID-19. Generated by immunoSEQ multiplex PCR, the TCRdb table keeps only in-frame clones and is missing some. The data show about 240,000 clones, about 83% seen once. Sequencing used peripheral blood. The receptors come from a human donor in a cohort sampled during active COVID-19. Each CDR3 is given with its conserved first and last residue. D genes are given only for firm matches. For some rows the clone size is stated as once, few or many, or as a class when expanded; others skip it.

V	D	J	size	DNA	CDR3
TRBV12-3/TRBV12-4	.	TRBJ1-5	.	TGTGCCAGCAGCCCTACAGGGTTAGGGCCCCAGCATTTT	CASSPTGLGPQHF
TRBV5-4	TRBD1	TRBJ1-6	few	TGTGCCAGCAGCTTGGAAGGACAGGGGGCTTCACCCCTCCACTTT	CASSLEGQGASPLHF
TRBV10-2	TRBD2	TRBJ2-1	.	TGCGCCAGCACCAAAGCTCGGCTACTAGCGGGAGGAAATAGGTCCTACAATGAGCAGTTCTTC	CASTKARLLAGGNRSYNEQFF
TRBV19	TRBD1	TRBJ1-4	.	TGTGCCAGTAGTCCCGGGACAGCTAATGAAAAACTGTTTTTT	CASSPGTANEKLFF
TRBV7-8	.	TRBJ2-7	.	TGTGCCAGCAGCTTAAGGGACACCGGGAACTACGAGCAGTACTTC	CASSLRDTGNYEQYF
TRBV18	.	TRBJ2-1	.	TGTGCCAGCTCACCCCCGCCCGAAATAGCGACATACAATGAGCAGTTCTTC	CASSPPPEIATYNEQFF
TRBV10-1	.	TRBJ2-4	.	TGCGCCAGCAGTGAGTCGACCAGGGCAGACATTCAGTACTTC	CASSESTRADIQYF
TRBV30	.	TRBJ1-5	.	TGTGCCTGGAGGACGAGGTCCCCAAATCAGCCCCAGCATTTT	CAWRTRSPNQPQHF
TRBV9	TRBD1	TRBJ2-1	.	TGTGCCAGCAGCGTAGGGGGACAGAATGAGCAGTTCTTC	CASSVGGQNEQFF
TRBV3-1/TRBV3-2	TRBD1	TRBJ1-5	.	TGTGCCAGCAGCCAAGGGAGGACAGGGTATCAGCCCCAGCATTTT	CASSQGRTGYQPQHF
TRBV30	.	TRBJ1-2	.	TGTGCCTGGAGTGTGGGGAGCGGCTACACCTTC	CAWSVGSGYTF
TRBV2	.	TRBJ2-2	.	TGTGCCAGCAGCCCTCAGGGAGGAAACACCGGGGAGCTGTTTTTT	CASSPQGGNTGELFF
TRBV30	TRBD1	TRBJ1-3	few	TGTGCCTGGAGTGTAGGGACAGCTGACACCATATATTTT	CAWSVGTADTIYF
TRBV5-4	TRBD1	TRBJ1-2	.	TGTGCCAGCAGCTTGCGAGGGGGCGACTATGGCTACACCTTC	CASSLRGGDYGYTF
TRBV7-7	TRBD1	TRBJ2-1	few	TGTGCTAGCAGCTTAGGCCAGGGGGAGTGGAATGAGCAGTTCTTC	CASSLGQGEWNEQFF
TRBV21-1	.	TRBJ2-3	.	TGTGCCAGCAGCAATTCTCCTTCCCGAGGGCAGTATTTT	CASSNSPSRGQYF
TRBV7-8	TRBD1	TRBJ2-7	.	TGTGCCAGCAGCACCCGGGACAGGCCTAACTACGAGCAGTACTTC	CASSTRDRPNYEQYF
TRBV19	.	TRBJ2-7	.	TGTGCCAGTAGTATAGGAGGCGGGCCGAGGGTCTACGAGCAGTACTTC	CASSIGGGPRVYEQYF
TRBV28	TRBD2	TRBJ2-1	.	TGTGCCAGCACTATGGGACTAGCGGACTACAATGAGCAGTTCTTC	CASTMGLADYNEQFF
TRBV3-1/TRBV3-2	TRBD2	TRBJ2-7	.	TGTGCCAGCCAGGGACTAGCGAGTTACGAGCAGTACTTC	CASQGLASYEQYF
TRBV29-1	.	TRBJ1-1	.	TGCAGCGTTGAATCAGGGTTCACTGAAGCTTTCTTT	CSVESGFTEAFF
TRBV5-6	TRBD2	TRBJ2-1	.	TGTGCCAGCAGCCGGAGGGGGCGGGAGGGCCGCTATGAGCAGTTCTTC	CASSRRGREGRYEQFF
TRBV2	TRBD1	TRBJ2-1	once	TGTGCCAGCAGCCAGACAGGGCATGAGCAGTTCTTC	CASSQTGHEQFF
TRBV19	.	TRBJ1-1	.	TGTGCCAGTAGTATTATAGCAGGGAGGGGCACTGAAGCTTTCTTT	CASSIIAGRGTEAFF
TRBV6-1	.	TRBJ2-7	.	TGTGCCAGCAGTGAGGGGGGGGCTAGGGGAAAGTACTTC	CASSEGGARGKYF
TRBV25-1	TRBD2	TRBJ2-1	once	TGTGCCAGCCTAAAGGCGAGCGGGGGGGCCAGCGATGAGCAGTTCTTC	CASLKASGGASDEQFF
TRBV3-1/TRBV3-2	TRBD1	TRBJ1-3	once	TGTGCCAGCAGCCAGGGGACAGCGAACTCTGGAAACACCATATATTTT	CASSQGTANSGNTIYF
TRBV6-6	TRBD1	TRBJ1-2	.	TGTGCCAGCAGGACTAACAGGGGAACGGACTATGGCTACACCTTC	CASRTNRGTDYGYTF
TRBV19	TRBD1	TRBJ2-5	.	TGTGCCAGTAGTATAGATCCAGGGGGCCGGGGGACCCAGTACTTC	CASSIDPGGRGTQYF
TRBV27	TRBD1	TRBJ2-5	few	TGTGCCAGCAGTTTACTGGGGACAGGCCAAGAGACCCAGTACTTC	CASSLLGTGQETQYF
TRBV6-4	.	TRBJ2-6	few	TGTGCCAGCAGTGACTCGCGCGGCTCTGGGGCCAACGTCCTGACTTTC	CASSDSRGSGANVLTF
TRBV5-8	.	TRBJ1-1	few	TGTGCCAGCAAGGGACATTTGAACACTGAAGCTTTCTTT	CASKGHLNTEAFF
TRBV5-5	TRBD1	TRBJ2-1	.	TGTGCCAGCAGCGAAGGGGACAGGGCGTTGCAGTTCTTC	CASSEGDRALQFF
TRBV2	TRBD1	TRBJ2-7	.	TGTGCCAGCAGTCCCATTAGGGGGCTCTCCTACGAGCAGTACTTC	CASSPIRGLSYEQYF
TRBV27	TRBD1	TRBJ1-5	.	TGTGCCAGCAGTTGGACAGGCCCCGGGCAGCCCCAGCATTTT	CASSWTGPGQPQHF
TRBV6-5	.	TRBJ1-4	.	TGTGCCAGCAGTTTCAGGACATATGAAAAACTGTTTTTT	CASSFRTYEKLFF
TRBV5-1	.	TRBJ1-1	.	TGCGCCAGCAGTCATCAACAGGAGAACACTGAAGCTTTCTTT	CASSHQQENTEAFF
TRBV6-2/TRBV6-3	TRBD2	TRBJ2-3	.	TGTGCCAGCAGTTACCCGAGCGGGGGGTTGACAGATACGCAGTATTTT	CASSYPSGGLTDTQYF
TRBV28	TRBD2	TRBJ2-3	.	TGTGCCAGCAGTTTAAGGGTAGGACTAGCGGGAGAGGGCACAGATACGCAGTATTTT	CASSLRVGLAGEGTDTQYF
TRBV10-2	TRBD1	TRBJ2-1	.	TGCGCCAGCCGGACAGGGCCGAATGAGCAGTTCTTC	CASRTGPNEQFF
TRBV29-1	TRBD1	TRBJ1-5	once	TGCAGCGTTGGTGAGGGGGCCAGGCAGCCCCAGCATTTT	CSVGEGARQPQHF
TRBV19	TRBD1	TRBJ2-7	few	TGTGCCAGTAGTTTACGCAGGGGGCGAGTTGCCTACGAGCAGTACTTC	CASSLRRGRVAYEQYF